The entry that follows covers one T cell receptor beta chain sequence. No antigen is known for it. The CDR3 sequence is 12 residues long. Germline CDR1 and CDR2: SGHNT and YYREEE (reference sequence). Trimming cost V 0 bases and J 6 bases, with 7 bases left between them. This sample was included in a study of T cells after yellow fever vaccination. Notes on the study in general: From the bulk population, abundant clonotypes could contaminate and appear within FACS-sorted repertoires. Most clones from primary vaccination resurfaced after the booster (approximately 95% CD4, around 91% CD8). Although the secondary response was weaker, it peaked faster, at day 5 versus 15.

Making TCR cDNA involved 5'RACE template switching, which added UMIs and a universal primer site. TCRdb reanalysed the 5' RACE reads using MiXCR and keeps one entry per CDR3 protein. The sample carries some 150,000 distinct CDR3 sequences, 11% recorded once. The sequence came from a man aged 18 to 30 who received the YFV17D yellow fever vaccine. The chain carries TRBV5-4 and TRBJ2-7; maybe TRBD1 (6 bases). Sample: CD8+ T cells sorted from PBMCs, taken 15 days after the yellow fever booster vaccination. The DNA of the CDR3 is TGTGCCAGCAGCTTGGGCAGGGGCGAGCAGTACTTC. Translating it yields CASSLGRGEQYF.